This T cell receptor (beta chain) was observed in a study of blood T cell repertoires in COVID-19. Looking at the study overall: Sources were T cells, B-cell-depleted T cells, or PBMCs; the material itself was cDNA or gDNA.

CDR1 is SGHNT, CDR2 YYREEE, per germline (reference sequence). V was trimmed by 4 bases and J by 2 bases, leaving 16 bases between them. The CDR3 consists of 15 residues. Authors' methods: The assay estimated nucleated cells by amplifying reference gene primers. Produced via immunoSEQ multiplex PCR; TCRdb's table is partial and in-frame only. V and J calls and clone size are those listed in that table; D and trimming were worked out from the DNA. Altogether about 280,000 clones are present, roughly 90% being singletons, with the ten largest covering almost 9.5%. This TCR came from a young man with active or convalescent COVID-19. V gene TRBV5-4 combines with J gene TRBJ2-7; D unclear. The sequenced sample consisted of peripheral blood. This CDR3 reads CASSLADGLPYEQYF. The CDR3 nucleotides read TGTGCCAGCAGCCTGGCGGATGGGCTGCCCTACGAGCAGTACTTC.